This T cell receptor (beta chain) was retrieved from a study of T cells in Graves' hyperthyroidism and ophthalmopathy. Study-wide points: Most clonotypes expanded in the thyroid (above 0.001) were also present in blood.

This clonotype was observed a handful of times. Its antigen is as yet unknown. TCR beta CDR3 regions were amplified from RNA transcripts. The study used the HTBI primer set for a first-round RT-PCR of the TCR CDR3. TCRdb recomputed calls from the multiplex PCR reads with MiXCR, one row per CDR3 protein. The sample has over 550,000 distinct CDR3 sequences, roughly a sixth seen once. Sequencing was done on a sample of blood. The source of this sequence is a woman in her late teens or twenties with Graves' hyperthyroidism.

The CDR3 region has the DNA TGTGCCACCAGTGATAGCGCCCTCGCGAACACCGGGGAGCTGTTTTTT. This gives the protein CATSDSALANTGELFF. V usage is TRBV24-1 and J usage is TRBJ2-2; no clear D gene. V shed 3 bases and J shed 0 bases, with 10 bases lying between them. Germline V gene lookup returns CDR1 KGHDR and CDR2 SFDVKD. This CDR3 has 16 amino acids.